The 20 T cell receptor beta chains presented below share a single source sample, sequenced in a study of cytomegalovirus exposure and HLA in healthy donors. Primers: 60 Vbeta forward and 13 Jbeta reverse. TCRdb's table, derived via immunoSEQ multiplex PCR, lists solely in-frame clones and lacks some. The table includes about 120,000 clones, around 77% detected once. The sequenced sample consisted of PBMCs. The receptors come from a woman in her thirties in good health and CMV-seropositive.

The V call is TRBV5-1, the J call TRBJ1-2; D not certain. From germline, CDR1 is SGHRS and CDR2 YFSETQ. The CDR3 loop spans 13 amino acids. V was trimmed by 0 bases and J by 7 bases, leaving 10 bases between them. The CDR3 region is CASSLGSAAGYTF. Written as DNA, the CDR3 is TGCGCCAGCAGCTTGGGCTCAGCGGCTGGCTACACCTTC. The variable domain in full, completed from reference TRBV5-1 and TRBJ1-2, reads KAGVTQTPRYLIKTRGQQVTLSCSPISGHRSVSWYQQTPGQGLQFLFEYFSETQRNKGNFPGRFSGRQFSNSRSEMNVSTLELGDSALYLCASSLGSAAGYTFGSGTRLTVV.

V and J are TRBV6-1 and TRBJ1-2; tentative D call: TRBD1 (6 bases). Germline V gene sequence: CDR1 MNHNS, CDR2 SASEGT. The V end was cut by 10 bases, the J end by 3 bases, with 12 bases between. The CDR3 runs 12 residues. CDR3 in amino acids: CAIPDSYYGYTF. CDR3 DNA sequence: TGTGCCATCCCGGACAGCTACTATGGCTACACCTTC.

The gene calls are TRBV6-5 and TRBJ2-7; D perhaps matches TRBD2 (6 bases). Deletions cut 1 base from V and 2 bases from J, with 9 bases between. CDR1 and CDR2 (germline): MNHEY, SVGAGI. The CDR3 extends over 14 amino acids. The DNA for the CDR3 is TGTGCCAGCAGTTACTTTACGGGAGCCTACGAGCAGTACTTC. Translating it yields CASSYFTGAYEQYF.

The chain joins TRBV11-2 to TRBJ2-7; a possible D gene is TRBD2 (5 bases). Per germline, CDR1 SGHAT and CDR2 FQNNGV. Trimming cost V 9 bases and J 3 bases, with 18 bases left between them. This CDR3 comprises 14 residues. The CDR3 DNA reads TGTGCCAGTACACACTCGTCGGGATTCTACGAGCAGTACTTC. It encodes CASTHSSGFYEQYF.

This chain connects TRBV19 to TRBJ2-7, with 9 bases fitting TRBD2. The CDR3 loop spans 15 amino acids. From germline, CDR1 is LNHDA and CDR2 SQIVND (reference sequence). Trimming took 6 bases from V and 0 from J; bases not matched to a gene: 6. CDR3 DNA sequence: TGTGCCAGTAGGAACTCGGGACTAGCCTCCTACGAGCAGTACTTC. Its translation is CASRNSGLASYEQYF.

The V gene is TRBV11-2, the J gene TRBJ1-2; TRBD1 is a possible D gene (5 bases). Germline V gene data show CDR1 as SGHAT and CDR2 as FQNNGV. Trimming pared 1 base from V and 8 bases from J, leaving 17 bases between. The CDR3 sequence is 15 residues long. CDR3 residues: CASSLVGSTGDGYTF. The CDR3 bases are TGTGCCAGCAGCTTAGTAGGATCTACGGGGGACGGCTACACCTTC.

The genes are TRBV12-5 and TRBJ2-6; 9 bases fit TRBD1. With V trimmed by 1 base and J by 2 bases, 3 bases remained unmatched. The CDR3 totals 17 residues. Germline CDR1 LGHNT, CDR2 FRNRAP. The CDR3 DNA sequence: TGTGCTAGTGGTTTGGACTGGGACAGGGCTGGGGCCAACGTCCTGACTTTC. Translating it yields CASGLDWDRAGANVLTF.

The chain carries TRBV5-1 and TRBJ2-1, with D possibly TRBD2 on 6 matching bases. This CDR3 has 15 amino acids. Germline V gene sequence: CDR1 SGHRS, CDR2 YFSETQ. V lost 4 bases, J lost 5 bases, and 16 bases lay in between. CDR3 in DNA: TGCGCCAGCAGCCCCAGCGTGGGAGGAAACAATGAGCAGTTCTTC. Its protein product is CASSPSVGGNNEQFF.

This clone was seen a few times. The chain couples TRBV4-1 to TRBJ1-2; TRBD1 is a possible D gene (5 bases). Germline CDR1 and CDR2: MGHRA and YSYEKL. The CDR3 spans 13 residues. Trimming removed 2 bases at V and 3 bases at J, with 7 bases between. CDR3 DNA: TGCGCCAGCAGCCAATCGACAGACTATGGCTACACCTTC. It specifies CASSQSTDYGYTF.

This rearrangement joins TRBV5-4 to TRBJ2-7, with 7 bases aligning to TRBD2. J lost 5 bases, V lost 2 bases, and 13 bases had no gene match. The germline CDR1 and CDR2 sequences are SGHNT and YYREEE (reference sequence). The CDR3 runs to 16 residues. CDR3 residues: CASSFCNGLVCNEQYF. As DNA, the CDR3 is TGTGCCAGCAGCTTCTGCAATGGACTAGTTTGTAACGAGCAGTACTTC.

As for this clone: Mismatch with germline at one junction end may stem from a read error. The chain joins TRBV7-9 to TRBJ2-3; 7 bases fit TRBD2. This CDR3 is built from 15 residues. Germline lookup yields CDR1 SEHNR and CDR2 FQNEAQ (reference sequence). This chain's CDR3 is CSSSLPGLSTDTQYF. The CDR3 region has the DNA TGTTCCAGCAGCTTACCGGGACTAAGCACAGATACGCAGTATTTT. The full variable domain, its missing parts supplied by reference TRBV7-9 and TRBJ2-3, is DTGVSQNPRHKITKRGQNVTFRCDPISEHNRLYWYRQTLGQGPEFLTYFQNEAQLEKSRLLSDRFSAERPKGSFSTLEIQRTEQGDSAMYLCSSSLPGLSTDTQYFGPGTRLTVL.

The chain combines TRBV30 with TRBJ1-5; maybe TRBD1 (5 bases). V was cut by 0 bases and J by 7 bases, with 10 bases left in between. Per germline, CDR1 GTSNPN and CDR2 SVGIG (reference sequence). The CDR3 sequence is 13 residues long. The CDR3 region has the DNA TGTGCCTGGAGTGTTGGGGCGGTACAGCCCCAGCATTTT. Its translation: CAWSVGAVQPQHF. Using reference TRBV30 and TRBJ1-5 for the parts outside the CDR3, the full variable domain is SQTIHQWPATLVQPVGSPLSLECTVEGTSNPNLYWYRQAAGRGLQLLFYSVGIGQISSEVPQNLSASRPQDRQFILSSKKLLLSDSGFYLCAWSVGAVQPQHFGDGTRLSIL.

V gene TRBV25-1 combines with J gene TRBJ1-2; 9 nucleotides match TRBD1. This CDR3 has 15 residues. The V gene's germline CDR1 is MGHDK and CDR2 SYGVNS. The J segment lost 4 bases and the V segment lost 0 bases, leaving 3 bases of the junction unmatched. The CDR3: CASSEYLGQGYGYTF. DNA for the CDR3: TGTGCCAGCAGTGAATATCTGGGACAGGGCTATGGCTACACCTTC.

This clone was counted once. The CDR3 loop is CASRRTATNEKLFF. In DNA form, the CDR3 reads TGTGCCAGCAGAAGGACAGCAACTAATGAAAAACTGTTTTTT. J is TRBJ1-4 and V is TRBV6-5; a weak D match, TRBD1 (6 bases). The germline V gene has CDR1 MNHEY and CDR2 SVGAGI. The CDR3 runs to 14 residues. V was pared by 6 bases and J by 0 bases, with 8 bases between.

This clone was counted between two and nine times. The chain recombines TRBV5-1 with TRBJ1-6; D gene ambiguous. CDR3 length: 14 amino acids. The ends were cut back, 0 bases at V and 10 bases at J, with 11 bases in the middle. From germline, CDR1 is SGHRS and CDR2 YFSETQ. Here the CDR3 DNA reads TGCGCCAGCAGCTTGGAAAACACAGACTCACCCCTCCACTTT. Its translation: CASSLENTDSPLHF.

The V and J genes are TRBV5-4 and TRBJ2-7; 8 nucleotides agree with TRBD1. Per germline, CDR1 SGHNT and CDR2 YYREEE (reference sequence). J lost 3 bases, V lost 4 bases, and 6 bases had no gene match. The CDR3 has 14 residues. CDR3 protein: CASSPGQEIYEQYF. CDR3 nucleotide sequence: TGTGCCAGCAGCCCGGGACAGGAAATCTACGAGCAGTACTTC.

The J gene is TRBJ1-2, the V gene TRBV4-1; TRBD1 matches 9 bases. Per the germline V gene, CDR1 is MGHRA and CDR2 is YSYEKL. The V and J ends lost 6 bases and 5 bases, in that order; junction bases with no gene match: 13. The CDR3 extends over 16 amino acids. The CDR3 region is CASSTQPGQGRYGYTF. The CDR3 DNA reads TGCGCCAGCAGTACCCAGCCGGGACAGGGAAGATATGGCTACACCTTC.

V and J are TRBV19 and TRBJ1-5, with 9 bases identical to TRBD1. The CDR3 is 15 residues long. Germline trimming cut 6 bases from V and 5 bases from J; bases unmatched to any gene: 8. The germline gives CDR1 LNHDA, CDR2 SQIVND (reference sequence). The CDR3 loop reads CASSLGQGLYQPQHF. The CDR3 nucleotides read TGTGCCAGTAGCCTGGGACAGGGATTGTATCAGCCCCAGCATTTT.

The CDR3 region is CASSEWGEGAFF. CDR3 bases: TGTGCCAGTAGTGAATGGGGAGAGGGAGCTTTCTTT. The chain combines TRBV19 with TRBJ1-1; D is ambiguous. V was clipped by 5 bases and J by 10 bases, with 14 bases between them. The CDR3 extends over 12 amino acids. The germline gives CDR1 LNHDA, CDR2 SQIVND (reference sequence).

The chain recombines TRBV7-3 with TRBJ1-2, with 10 nucleotides matching TRBD1. CDR1 is SGHTA and CDR2 is FQGTGA in the germline V gene. The junction had 7 bases not matched to a gene; V was cut back by 5 bases and J by 4 bases. The length of the CDR3 is 15 residues. CDR3 coding DNA: TGTGCCAGCAGCCCCTCGGGACAGGGGAGCTATGGCTACACCTTC. Amino acids: CASSPSGQGSYGYTF.